Listed below are T cell receptor beta chains from one sample, sequenced in a study of Tregs in tolerant kidney transplant recipients. Assay: immunoSEQ multiplex PCR; the TCRdb copy retains only in-frame clones and omits some. Here the sample spans under 80,000 clones, 80% to 90% being singletons. Specimen: Tregs from blood, collected before the transplant. The source of these receptors is a human donor who received a combined kidney and bone marrow transplant. The CDR3 runs from the conserved cysteine through the conserved F or W. Each record gives: clone size, J gene, D gene, V gene, CDR3 DNA, CDR3 protein. A D gene is named only where the DNA matches it firmly. Rows may omit the clone size; those that give it use once, few, many or a size class.

clone size: few; J gene: TRBJ1-2; D gene: .; V gene: TRBV2; CDR3 DNA: TGTGCCAGCAGTGATCTCCGATCGACCGCTCCACAGGGAGTAGGCCATGGCTACACCTTC; CDR3 protein: CASSDLRSTAPQGVGHGYTF
clone size: .; J gene: TRBJ2-3; D gene: TRBD2; V gene: TRBV5-1; CDR3 DNA: TGCGCGAGCAGCTTGGGCCTAGCGGGGGGACGCACAGATACGCAGTATTTT; CDR3 protein: CASSLGLAGGRTDTQYF
clone size: .; J gene: TRBJ1-2; D gene: .; V gene: TRBV5-4; CDR3 DNA: TGTGCCAGCAGCCTACCAGCTAACTATGGCTACACCTTC; CDR3 protein: CASSLPANYGYTF
clone size: .; J gene: TRBJ1-1; D gene: .; V gene: TRBV10-3; CDR3 DNA: TGTGCCATCAGTGATGAAGGGGTCAGCACTGAAGCTTTCTTT; CDR3 protein: CAISDEGVSTEAFF
clone size: once; J gene: TRBJ1-3; D gene: .; V gene: TRBV19; CDR3 DNA: TGTGCCAGTAGTATTGGTTTGTTGGGGACCCACTCTGGAAACACCATATATTTT; CDR3 protein: CASSIGLLGTHSGNTIYF
clone size: .; J gene: TRBJ2-3; D gene: .; V gene: TRBV27; CDR3 DNA: TGTGCCAGCAGTCCCCGGGGGGCTAGCACAGATACGCAGTATTTT; CDR3 protein: CASSPRGASTDTQYF
clone size: .; J gene: TRBJ1-6; D gene: TRBD1; V gene: TRBV7-6; CDR3 DNA: TGTGCCAGCAGCGCGGGGACAGGCCTTTATAATTCACCCCTCCACTTT; CDR3 protein: CASSAGTGLYNSPLHF
clone size: .; J gene: TRBJ1-2; D gene: .; V gene: TRBV19; CDR3 DNA: TGTGCCAGTAGTATGAAGCTCTATGGCTACACCTTC; CDR3 protein: CASSMKLYGYTF
clone size: .; J gene: TRBJ2-5; D gene: TRBD1; V gene: TRBV19; CDR3 DNA: TGTGCCAGTAGGGCTACAGGGGGAAAGACCCAGTACTTC; CDR3 protein: CASRATGGKTQYF
clone size: .; J gene: TRBJ2-7; D gene: TRBD1; V gene: TRBV2; CDR3 DNA: TGTGCCAGCAGTGGACAGGGCTACGAGCAGTACTTC; CDR3 protein: CASSGQGYEQYF
clone size: .; J gene: TRBJ2-1; D gene: .; V gene: TRBV9; CDR3 DNA: TGTGCCAGCAGCGTAGGGGGGAAAGGGCTGGGAAATGAGCAGTTCTTC; CDR3 protein: CASSVGGKGLGNEQFF
clone size: once; J gene: TRBJ2-1; D gene: TRBD2; V gene: TRBV5-1; CDR3 DNA: TGCGCCAGCAGCTGGACTAGCGTCCTCCCATACAATGAGCAGTTCTTC; CDR3 protein: CASSWTSVLPYNEQFF
clone size: .; J gene: TRBJ2-1; D gene: TRBD1; V gene: TRBV27; CDR3 DNA: TGTGCCAGCAGTTTTATGGGACAGGGTCCGTACAATGAGCAGTTCTTC; CDR3 protein: CASSFMGQGPYNEQFF
clone size: .; J gene: TRBJ2-7; D gene: TRBD2; V gene: TRBV4-3; CDR3 DNA: TGCGCCAGCAGCCAAGATCCCCGAGCGGGAGGCCGCGAGCAGTACTTC; CDR3 protein: CASSQDPRAGGREQYF
clone size: .; J gene: TRBJ2-3; D gene: .; V gene: TRBV6-5; CDR3 DNA: TGTGCCAGCAGTTACTCCCAGTTCACAGATACGCAGTATTTT; CDR3 protein: CASSYSQFTDTQYF
clone size: .; J gene: TRBJ2-3; D gene: TRBD2; V gene: TRBV7-9; CDR3 DNA: TGTGCCAGCAGCCAAACTAGCGGGAGTGGGGATACGCAGTATTTT; CDR3 protein: CASSQTSGSGDTQYF
clone size: once; J gene: TRBJ2-2; D gene: .; V gene: TRBV28; CDR3 DNA: TGTGCCAGCACCAATCGGGAGCGGACCGGGGAGCTGTTTTTT; CDR3 protein: CASTNRERTGELFF
clone size: .; J gene: TRBJ2-1; D gene: .; V gene: TRBV27; CDR3 DNA: TGTGCCAGCAGTTCCCCTCGGGGTAGTGGCAATGAGCAGTTCTTC; CDR3 protein: CASSSPRGSGNEQFF
clone size: .; J gene: TRBJ1-3; D gene: .; V gene: TRBV12-5; CDR3 DNA: TGTGCTAGTGGTTTGGTACTTGTCCCGGTGAGCTCTGGAAACACCATATATTTT; CDR3 protein: CASGLVLVPVSSGNTIYF
clone size: few; J gene: TRBJ1-3; D gene: .; V gene: TRBV5-5; CDR3 DNA: TGTGCCAGCAGCTTGGTTGGGGAAGGAAACACCATATATTTT; CDR3 protein: CASSLVGEGNTIYF
clone size: few; J gene: TRBJ2-7; D gene: TRBD2; V gene: TRBV6-5; CDR3 DNA: TGTGCCAGCAGTTCCCAAGCGGGAGGGCCACACGAGCAGTACTTC; CDR3 protein: CASSSQAGGPHEQYF
clone size: .; J gene: TRBJ2-3; D gene: .; V gene: TRBV19; CDR3 DNA: TGTGCCAGTAGGGCAGGGCGAAACACAGATACGCAGTATTTT; CDR3 protein: CASRAGRNTDTQYF
clone size: .; J gene: TRBJ1-6; D gene: .; V gene: TRBV5-6; CDR3 DNA: TGTGCCAGCAGCACGGACGGAAATTCACCCCTCCACTTT; CDR3 protein: CASSTDGNSPLHF
clone size: .; J gene: TRBJ2-7; D gene: TRBD1; V gene: TRBV6-5; CDR3 DNA: TGTGCCAGCAGAGACCGGGACAGAGCCTACGAGCAGTACTTC; CDR3 protein: CASRDRDRAYEQYF
clone size: .; J gene: TRBJ2-6; D gene: .; V gene: TRBV19; CDR3 DNA: TGTGCCAGTAGTATTTCGGGGGCCAACGTCCTGACTTTC; CDR3 protein: CASSISGANVLTF
clone size: .; J gene: TRBJ1-1; D gene: TRBD1; V gene: TRBV7-6; CDR3 DNA: TGTGCCAGCAGCTCCAACGACAGGGTGAACACTGAAGCTTTCTTT; CDR3 protein: CASSSNDRVNTEAFF
clone size: .; J gene: TRBJ2-7; D gene: .; V gene: TRBV18; CDR3 DNA: TGTGCCAGCTCACCAGGCGGCTCCAAACGAATCTACGAGCAGTACTTC; CDR3 protein: CASSPGGSKRIYEQYF
clone size: .; J gene: TRBJ1-6; D gene: .; V gene: TRBV29-1; CDR3 DNA: TGCAGCGCGCAGGGTGCTCCTAATTCACCCCTCCACTTT; CDR3 protein: CSAQGAPNSPLHF
clone size: .; J gene: TRBJ1-2; D gene: .; V gene: TRBV5-6; CDR3 DNA: TGTGCCAGCAGCTTGAGAGGGTTCCGTCAGCGACGCTATGGCTACACCTTC; CDR3 protein: CASSLRGFRQRRYGYTF
clone size: .; J gene: TRBJ2-3; D gene: .; V gene: TRBV25-1; CDR3 DNA: TGTGCCAGCTCCACAGGAGCTCGGATCACAGATACGCAGTATTTT; CDR3 protein: CASSTGARITDTQYF
clone size: .; J gene: TRBJ2-5; D gene: .; V gene: TRBV2; CDR3 DNA: TGTGCCACTGCCAGGGGGGGACAAGAGACCCAGTACTTC; CDR3 protein: CATARGGQETQYF
clone size: .; J gene: TRBJ2-1; D gene: .; V gene: TRBV19; CDR3 DNA: TGTGCCAGTAGTCCTTCCTCGGGACCCTACTACAATGAGCAGTTCTTC; CDR3 protein: CASSPSSGPYYNEQFF
clone size: .; J gene: TRBJ1-2; D gene: .; V gene: TRBV5-1; CDR3 DNA: TGCGCCAGCAGCTTGCGGGGCGAAGCTAACTATGGCTACACCTTC; CDR3 protein: CASSLRGEANYGYTF
clone size: .; J gene: TRBJ2-1; D gene: .; V gene: TRBV7-2; CDR3 DNA: TGTGCCAGCAGCTTATCGTCCAAGGAACAGTTCTTC; CDR3 protein: CASSLSSKEQFF
clone size: .; J gene: TRBJ2-5; D gene: .; V gene: TRBV9; CDR3 DNA: TGTGCCAGCAGCGTAACTGACCAAGAGACCCAGTACTTC; CDR3 protein: CASSVTDQETQYF
clone size: .; J gene: TRBJ2-7; D gene: .; V gene: TRBV5-1; CDR3 DNA: TGCGCCAGCAGCTTGGATATCAGTGGTCACACTTCCTACGAGCAGTACTTC; CDR3 protein: CASSLDISGHTSYEQYF
clone size: .; J gene: TRBJ1-2; D gene: TRBD1; V gene: TRBV11-2; CDR3 DNA: TGTGCCAGCAGACGGACCGGGACAGGGGGCTCTGGCTACACCTTC; CDR3 protein: CASRRTGTGGSGYTF
clone size: once; J gene: TRBJ1-4; D gene: TRBD1; V gene: TRBV15; CDR3 DNA: TGTGCCACCAGCGCGGGACAGGGGTTTAAGGGTGAAAAACTGTTTTTT; CDR3 protein: CATSAGQGFKGEKLFF
clone size: .; J gene: TRBJ1-2; D gene: .; V gene: TRBV30; CDR3 DNA: TGTGCCTGGAGTGTTGGTCAGCTCTATGGCTACACCTTC; CDR3 protein: CAWSVGQLYGYTF
clone size: .; J gene: TRBJ1-2; D gene: .; V gene: TRBV2; CDR3 DNA: TGTGCCAGCAGTGGGAGAGGGGCGTCCGGAGGCTACACCTTC; CDR3 protein: CASSGRGASGGYTF
clone size: .; J gene: TRBJ2-5; D gene: .; V gene: TRBV21-1; CDR3 DNA: TGTGCCAGCACCAGGACCCTCGTCCTCATAGGGACCCAGTACTTC; CDR3 protein: CASTRTLVLIGTQYF
clone size: .; J gene: TRBJ1-4; D gene: .; V gene: TRBV15; CDR3 DNA: TGTGCCACCAGCCCCGGGACTAATGAAAAACTGTTTTTT; CDR3 protein: CATSPGTNEKLFF
clone size: .; J gene: TRBJ1-2; D gene: TRBD1; V gene: TRBV27; CDR3 DNA: TGTGCCACCAGTACAGGGGGCTATGGCTACACCTTC; CDR3 protein: CATSTGGYGYTF
clone size: .; J gene: TRBJ1-6; D gene: .; V gene: TRBV27; CDR3 DNA: TGTGCCAGCAGTTTCTCAGGGGCTTCGGGTAATTCACCCCTCCACTTT; CDR3 protein: CASSFSGASGNSPLHF
clone size: .; J gene: TRBJ2-7; D gene: TRBD2; V gene: TRBV28; CDR3 DNA: TGTGCCAGCAGTTTAAGTGGGGGGGAACCCTCCTACGAGCAGTACTTC; CDR3 protein: CASSLSGGEPSYEQYF
clone size: .; J gene: TRBJ1-2; D gene: TRBD1; V gene: TRBV7-8; CDR3 DNA: TGTGCCAGCGGGGACAGCCCCTATGGCTACACCTTC; CDR3 protein: CASGDSPYGYTF
clone size: once; J gene: TRBJ2-3; D gene: .; V gene: TRBV4-1; CDR3 DNA: TGCGCCAGCAGCCAAGAATTAGGGAGTACGCAGTATTTT; CDR3 protein: CASSQELGSTQYF
clone size: .; J gene: TRBJ2-5; D gene: .; V gene: TRBV20-1; CDR3 DNA: TGCAGTGCTTGGGGGGGGGCGACCCAGTACTTC; CDR3 protein: CSAWGGATQYF
clone size: .; J gene: TRBJ1-6; D gene: .; V gene: TRBV5-1; CDR3 DNA: TGCGCCAGCAGCTGGCGGGACCCCGGTTCACCCCTCCACTTT; CDR3 protein: CASSWRDPGSPLHF
clone size: .; J gene: TRBJ1-2; D gene: .; V gene: TRBV5-1; CDR3 DNA: TGCGCCAGCAGCTTGGGACAGGCCTTCTATGGCTACACCTTC; CDR3 protein: CASSLGQAFYGYTF
clone size: few; J gene: TRBJ1-3; D gene: .; V gene: TRBV6-1; CDR3 DNA: TGTGCCAGCAATCCTGTTTGGGGGGCAGGAAACACCATATATTTT; CDR3 protein: CASNPVWGAGNTIYF
clone size: .; J gene: TRBJ1-2; D gene: .; V gene: TRBV2; CDR3 DNA: TGTGCCAGCAGTGACAGGGGCCTCGGCTATGGCTACACCTTC; CDR3 protein: CASSDRGLGYGYTF
clone size: .; J gene: TRBJ2-3; D gene: TRBD2; V gene: TRBV10-3; CDR3 DNA: TGTGCCACCGCCGGGACTAGCTATGTTAGTTTT; CDR3 protein: CATAGTSYVSF
clone size: .; J gene: TRBJ2-2; D gene: .; V gene: TRBV2; CDR3 DNA: TGTGCCAGCACGGGATTTAACACCGGGGAGCTGTTTTTT; CDR3 protein: CASTGFNTGELFF
clone size: .; J gene: TRBJ2-2; D gene: TRBD2; V gene: TRBV7-6; CDR3 DNA: TGTGCCAGCAGCCTACGACTAGCCCAGAACACCGGGGAGCTGTTTTTT; CDR3 protein: CASSLRLAQNTGELFF
clone size: once; J gene: TRBJ1-2; D gene: TRBD1; V gene: TRBV27; CDR3 DNA: TGTGCCAGCAGTCTGCGAACAGGGGGCCCAAACTATGGCTACACCTTC; CDR3 protein: CASSLRTGGPNYGYTF
clone size: .; J gene: TRBJ1-1; D gene: .; V gene: TRBV7-9; CDR3 DNA: TGTGCCAGCAGCTTAACGAGGGGCGACGGAGCTTTCTTT; CDR3 protein: CASSLTRGDGAFF
clone size: .; J gene: TRBJ2-3; D gene: .; V gene: TRBV7-2; CDR3 DNA: TGTGCCAGCAGCTCCGACGGGTATCGTACGCAGTATTTT; CDR3 protein: CASSSDGYRTQYF